These 10 T cell receptor beta chains were sequenced from one sample in a study of cytotoxic CD8 clonotypes in ibrutinib-treated CLL. Clones were sequenced by immunoSEQ multiplex PCR, and TCRdb holds only the in-frame ones, with some missing. This sample has about 22,000 clones, with about 75% found just once. Sequencing used PBMCs, obtained before ibrutinib treatment. Source of these receptors: a human donor with chronic lymphocytic leukemia.

The rearrangement links TRBV7-2 to TRBJ2-7, with D perhaps TRBD2 (7 bases). Trimming cost V 7 bases and J 3 bases, with 19 bases left between them. The CDR3 runs to 15 residues. Germline lookup yields CDR1 SGHTA and CDR2 FQGNSA. CDR3 nucleotide sequence: TGTGCCAGCACCCTTGGGGGGGCGGGGAACTACGAGCAGTACTTC. Its translation: CASTLGGAGNYEQYF.

V is TRBV5-5 and J is TRBJ2-3; the D gene is possibly TRBD2 (7 bases). This CDR3 contains 14 residues. CDR1 and CDR2 from the germline V gene are SGHKS and YYEKEE (reference sequence). The V end lost 1 base, the J end lost 2 bases, and 8 bases lay between the germline ends. The CDR3 sequence: CASSLRGATDTQYF. The CDR3 DNA sequence: TGTGCCAGCAGCTTGCGGGGGGCCACAGATACGCAGTATTTT. Combining the CDR3 with reference TRBV5-5 and TRBJ2-3 gives the whole variable domain DAGVTQSPTHLIKTRGQQVTLRCSPISGHKSVSWYQQVLGQGPQFIFQYYEKEERGRGNFPDRFSARQFPNYSSELNVNALLLGDSALYLCASSLRGATDTQYFGPGTRLTVL.

V and J are TRBV2 and TRBJ2-5; perhaps TRBD1 as D (5 bases). The germline V gene has CDR1 SNHLY and CDR2 FYNNEI. The CDR3 extends over 16 amino acids. The V end was cut by 8 bases, the J end by 3 bases, with 22 bases between. The chain's CDR3 is CASVVGRGAEKETQYF. The DNA for the CDR3 is TGTGCCAGCGTAGTGGGGCGAGGTGCGGAAAAAGAGACCCAGTACTTC.

The gene calls are TRBV7-2 and TRBJ2-7, with D perhaps matching TRBD1 (6 bases). CDR1 SGHTA and CDR2 FQGNSA come from the germline V gene. V gave up 5 bases and J gave up 5 bases, with 16 bases separating them. This CDR3 comprises 14 residues. In DNA, the CDR3 is TGTGCCAGCAGCCCCCGACAGGACCGTCACGAGCAGTACTTC. It yields the protein CASSPRQDRHEQYF. Supplemented by reference TRBV7-2 and TRBJ2-7, the full variable domain reads GAGVSQSPSNKVTEKGKDVELRCDPISGHTALYWYRQSLGQGLEFLIYFQGNSAPDKSGLPSDRFSAERTGGSVSTLTIQRTQQEDSAVYLCASSPRQDRHEQYFGPGTRLTVT.

This rearrangement joins TRBV4-3 to TRBJ2-1; 9 bases line up with TRBD2. The CDR3 has 17 amino acids. The trim removed 4 bases at V and 1 base at J, leaving 8 bases unmatched. Germline V gives CDR1 LGHNA, CDR2 YSLEER. CDR3 protein: CASSLVSGRQSYNEQFF. The CDR3 nucleotides are TGCGCCAGCAGCCTAGTTAGCGGGAGACAATCCTACAATGAGCAGTTCTTC.

This clone was recorded only once. This sequence joins TRBV6-5 and TRBJ1-5; 7 nucleotides align to TRBD1. The length of the CDR3 is 14 residues. Germline CDR1 MNHEY, CDR2 SVGAGI. V dropped 8 bases and J dropped 2; count of bases not matched to a gene: 6. The CDR3, as DNA: TGTGCCAGCGGAAAAACAGGGGGCAATCAGCCCCAGCATTTT. Protein sequence: CASGKTGGNQPQHF.

The chain recombines TRBV7-2 with TRBJ1-2; 7 bases fit TRBD1. The CDR3 sequence is 16 residues long. The V segment lost 5 bases and the J segment 8 bases; nucleotides outside the gene matches: 17. Germline V lookup: CDR1 SGHTA, CDR2 FQGNSA. The CDR3 DNA follows: TGTGCCAGCAGCCTCCAACCCGAGGGGGCTGATAGAGGCTACACCTTC. This codes for CASSLQPEGADRGYTF.

This clone rates as medium-sized. J is TRBJ2-2 and V is TRBV5-1, with 9 bases that match TRBD2. The CDR3 totals 14 residues. The ends lost 7 bases at V and 3 bases at J; junction bases unmatched: 4. CDR1 SGHRS and CDR2 YFSETQ come from the germline V gene. The CDR3: CASRLAGDTGELFF. Here the CDR3 DNA reads TGCGCCAGCCGGTTAGCGGGGGACACCGGGGAGCTGTTTTTT.

V and J are TRBV6-5 and TRBJ1-4; weak D call: TRBD1 (6 bases). There are 15 residues in the CDR3. V dropped 0 bases and J dropped 9 bases, with 14 bases sitting between them. Looked up from germline, CDR1 is MNHEY and CDR2 is SVGAGI. The CDR3 DNA sequence: TGTGCCAGCAGTTACTCGAACAGGGCAGTTCAAAAACTGTTTTTT. Translation: CASSYSNRAVQKLFF.

The J gene is TRBJ1-4, the V gene TRBV4-1; D ambiguous. The CDR3 loop spans 12 amino acids. V was pared by 8 bases and J by 8 bases, with 12 bases between. The germline V gene has CDR1 MGHRA and CDR2 YSYEKL. The CDR3 sequence is CASLAGGEKLFF. The CDR3 bases are TGCGCCAGCTTGGCGGGTGGCGAAAAACTGTTTTTT.